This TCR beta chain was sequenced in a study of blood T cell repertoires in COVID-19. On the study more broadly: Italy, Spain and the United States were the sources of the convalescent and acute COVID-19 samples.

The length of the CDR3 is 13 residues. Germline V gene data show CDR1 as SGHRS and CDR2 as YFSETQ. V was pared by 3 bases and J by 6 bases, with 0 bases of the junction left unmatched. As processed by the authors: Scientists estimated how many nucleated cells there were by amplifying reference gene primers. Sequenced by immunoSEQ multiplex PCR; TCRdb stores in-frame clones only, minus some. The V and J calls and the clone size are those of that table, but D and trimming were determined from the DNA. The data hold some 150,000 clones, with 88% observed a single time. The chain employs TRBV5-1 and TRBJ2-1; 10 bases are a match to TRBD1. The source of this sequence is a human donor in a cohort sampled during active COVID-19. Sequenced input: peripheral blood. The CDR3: CASSWTGGNEQFF. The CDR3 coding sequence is TGCGCCAGCAGCTGGACAGGGGGCAATGAGCAGTTCTTC.